These 16 T cell receptor beta chains were all obtained from the same sample, sequenced in a study of cytomegalovirus exposure and HLA in healthy donors. The PCR had 60 Vbeta and 13 Jbeta primers. Only in-frame clones appear in the TCRdb table, and some are missing; sequencing was by immunoSEQ multiplex PCR. The table includes around 120,000 clones, around 81% detected once. The sample taken for sequencing was PBMCs. The receptor set was obtained from a man aged 18 to 35 in good health and CMV-seronegative.

This sequence joins TRBV2 and TRBJ2-2; possible D gene TRBD1, 5 bases. The CDR3 has 17 residues. The V and J ends lost 7 bases and 1 base respectively, with 19 bases between them. In germline, CDR1 is SNHLY, CDR2 FYNNEI. For the CDR3, the DNA is TGTGCCAGCACCAGTAGGGGTAAAGGGGTGAACACCGGGGAGCTGTTTTTT. It yields the protein CASTSRGKGVNTGELFF.

DNA for the CDR3: TGTGCCAGCAGATTGGGACAGAGCCCGAGCTCTGGAAACACCATATATTTT. This translates into CASRLGQSPSSGNTIYF. The J gene is TRBJ1-3, the V gene TRBV2; 7 bases map to TRBD1. The CDR3 has 17 residues. Germline CDR1 is SNHLY and CDR2 is FYNNEI. J was trimmed by 0 bases and V by 6 bases; bases with no gene match: 11.

This rearrangement joins TRBV5-1 to TRBJ1-1; a possible D gene is TRBD1 (5 bases). Germline loops: CDR1 SGHRS, CDR2 YFSETQ. The V end lost 3 bases, the J end lost 4 bases, and 7 bases lay between the germline ends. There are 12 residues in the CDR3. CDR3 protein: CASSWGGTEAFF. CDR3 nucleotides: TGCGCCAGCAGCTGGGGGGGCACTGAAGCTTTCTTT.

The genes are TRBV28 and TRBJ2-4, with TRBD1 identical over 10 bases. There are 14 residues in the CDR3. The germline V gene encodes CDR1 MDHEN and CDR2 SYDVKM. V lost 6 bases to trimming and J lost 8 bases; unmatched junction nucleotides: 7. The CDR3 loop reads CASSPGQGRDIQYF. In nucleotides, the CDR3 is TGTGCCAGCAGCCCGGGACAGGGGAGGGACATTCAGTACTTC.

The J gene is TRBJ1-4, the V gene TRBV7-8; TRBD1 is a possible D gene (6 bases). Germline V gives CDR1 SGHVS, CDR2 FQNEAQ. The length of the CDR3 is 15 residues. The V and J ends lost 4 bases and 3 bases respectively, with 12 bases between them. This CDR3 reads CASSSYRVANEKLFF. DNA of the CDR3: TGTGCCAGCAGCTCCTACAGGGTTGCTAATGAAAAACTGTTTTTT.

This chain uses TRBV9 with TRBJ2-2; 7 bases are shared with TRBD2. The CDR3 sequence is 16 residues long. The germline gives CDR1 SGDLS, CDR2 YYNGEE. V shed 1 base, J shed 2 bases, and the junction held 5 bases outside the gene matches. CDR3 DNA: TGTGCCAGCAGCGTAAGTGGCGGGGGAAACACCGGGGAGCTGTTTTTT. Translation: CASSVSGGGNTGELFF.

This clone was observed a handful of times. This chain uses TRBV7-3 with TRBJ2-1; 9 bases agree with TRBD2. CDR3 length equals 15 residues. Germline V gene lookup returns CDR1 SGHTA and CDR2 FQGTGA. Trimming cost V 3 bases and J 7 bases; bases outside gene matches: 7. The CDR3 sequence: CASSLLAGSRNEQFF. The CDR3, as DNA: TGTGCCAGCAGCTTGCTAGCGGGGTCGCGGAATGAGCAGTTCTTC.

This rearrangement joins TRBV4-3 to TRBJ2-6; D may be TRBD2 (5 bases). Germline loops: CDR1 LGHNA, CDR2 YSLEER. Trimming cost V 4 bases and J 0 bases, with 13 bases left between them. The CDR3 totals 17 residues. CDR3 DNA: TGCGCCAGCAGCCCAGGCCTTGACTACTCTGGGGCCAACGTCCTGACTTTC. This translates into CASSPGLDYSGANVLTF.

The genes are TRBV27 and TRBJ1-1; D may be TRBD1 (6 bases). The CDR3 totals 16 residues. V was shortened by 5 bases and J by 0 bases, with 16 bases between the two germline ends. Per germline, CDR1 MNHEY and CDR2 SMNVEV (reference sequence). The CDR3 loop reads CASSVSVTGVNTEAFF. CDR3 DNA sequence: TGTGCCAGCAGTGTGTCGGTGACAGGAGTGAACACTGAAGCTTTCTTT.

CDR3 amino acids: CASSYQGGTEAFF. The CDR3 DNA reads as TGTGCCAGCAGTTATCAAGGGGGCACTGAAGCTTTCTTT. The chain couples TRBV6-5 to TRBJ1-1; tentatively, D is TRBD1 (6 bases). The CDR3 sequence is 13 residues long. V was shortened by 3 bases and J by 4 bases, with 9 bases between the two germline ends. Germline CDR1 MNHEY, CDR2 SVGAGI.

V and J are TRBV6-5 and TRBJ1-3; no definite D call. The germline V and J ends were trimmed by 4 bases and 0 bases, with 10 bases remaining between them. This CDR3 contains 15 residues. In germline, CDR1 is MNHEY, CDR2 SVGAGI. CDR3 nucleotide sequence: TGTGCCAGCAGTTTGGACGGACTCTCTGGAAACACCATATATTTT. Translating it yields CASSLDGLSGNTIYF.

J is TRBJ2-5 and V is TRBV6-1; 7 bases align to TRBD1. CDR3 length: 13 amino acids. Germline V gene sequence: CDR1 MNHNS, CDR2 SASEGT. The V gene end was trimmed by 6 bases and the J gene end by 5 bases; junction bases not matched to a gene: 6. The CDR3 nucleotides read TGTGCCAGCAGCACCGACAGGGTTGAGACCCAGTACTTC. Amino acid sequence: CASSTDRVETQYF.

The CDR3 spells CASSVGGVGEKLFF. Written as DNA, the CDR3 is TGTGCCAGCAGCGTAGGCGGAGTCGGTGAAAAACTGTTTTTT. The V gene is TRBV9, the J gene TRBJ1-4; D is undetermined. This CDR3 is 14 amino acids long. CDR1 is SGDLS and CDR2 is YYNGEE in the germline V gene. The germline V and J ends were trimmed by 0 bases and 7 bases, with 10 bases remaining between them.

This chain uses TRBV7-2 with TRBJ1-5; D is unresolved. Trimming removed 1 base at V and 0 bases at J, with 10 bases between. The CDR3 runs to 16 residues. Germline-derived CDR1 and CDR2 are SGHTA and FQGNSA. CDR3: CASSLDHGVSNQPQHF. The DNA for the CDR3 is TGTGCCAGCAGCTTAGACCACGGGGTTAGCAATCAGCCCCAGCATTTT.

The chain couples TRBV6-5 to TRBJ1-6, with D perhaps matching TRBD1 (6 bases). In germline, CDR1 is MNHEY, CDR2 SVGAGI. V was shortened by 6 bases and J by 0 bases, with 9 bases between the two germline ends. The CDR3 is 15 residues long. CDR3 protein: CASREQGSYNSPLHF. CDR3 in DNA: TGTGCCAGCAGAGAACAGGGCTCCTATAATTCACCCCTCCACTTT.

The rearrangement uses TRBV7-9 and TRBJ1-4, with D possibly being TRBD1 (5 bases). Trimming pared 2 bases from V and 6 bases from J, leaving 7 bases between. The CDR3 contains 13 residues. Germline V gene lookup returns CDR1 SEHNR and CDR2 FQNEAQ (reference sequence). This CDR3 is CASSLRTYEKLFF. For the CDR3, the DNA is TGTGCCAGCAGCTTAAGGACATATGAAAAACTGTTTTTT.